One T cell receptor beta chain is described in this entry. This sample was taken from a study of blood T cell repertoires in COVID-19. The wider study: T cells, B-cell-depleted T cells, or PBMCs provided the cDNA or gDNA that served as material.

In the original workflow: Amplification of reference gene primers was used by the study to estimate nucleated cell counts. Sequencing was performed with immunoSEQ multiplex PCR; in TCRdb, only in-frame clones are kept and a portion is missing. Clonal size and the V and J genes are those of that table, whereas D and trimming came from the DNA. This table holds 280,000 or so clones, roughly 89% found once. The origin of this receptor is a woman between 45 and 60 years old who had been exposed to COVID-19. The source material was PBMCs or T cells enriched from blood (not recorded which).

The CDR3 region is CAWSVQGYEQFF. The CDR3 DNA reads as TGTGCCTGGAGTGTACAGGGATATGAGCAGTTCTTC. J is TRBJ2-1 and V is TRBV30, with a weak D call TRBD1 (6 bases). Trimming removed 0 bases at V and 8 bases at J, with 8 bases between. Per the germline V gene, CDR1 is GTSNPN and CDR2 is SVGIG (reference sequence). The CDR3 runs to 12 residues.